The 29 T cell receptor beta chains below were found in one sample sequenced in a study of cytomegalovirus exposure and HLA in healthy donors. Primers: 60 Vbeta forward and 13 Jbeta reverse. Profiling relied on immunoSEQ multiplex PCR, and the TCRdb table lists in-frame clones only, not all of them. The sample has 150,000 or so clones; 60% to 80% are singletons. Sample: PBMCs. These receptors were collected from a man between 40 and 49 years old in good health and CMV-seronegative.

V usage is TRBV6-5 and J usage is TRBJ2-3, with 7 bases that match TRBD1. The germline CDR1 and CDR2 sequences are MNHEY and SVGAGI. V shed 6 bases, J shed 4 bases, and the junction held 10 bases outside the gene matches. This CDR3 has 15 residues. The CDR3 is CASRHDRASPDTQYF. DNA of the CDR3: TGTGCCAGCAGACATGACAGGGCGTCCCCAGATACGCAGTATTTT.

This chain uses TRBV19 with TRBJ1-1, with 9 bases aligning to TRBD1. The CDR3 extends over 16 amino acids. Germline loops: CDR1 LNHDA, CDR2 SQIVND (reference sequence). Germline trimming cut 3 bases from V and 5 bases from J; bases unmatched to any gene: 10. CDR3 amino acids: CASSMKSGTGRTEAFF. The CDR3 DNA reads TGTGCCAGTAGTATGAAATCCGGGACAGGGAGGACTGAAGCTTTCTTT.

The rearrangement joins TRBV28 to TRBJ1-4, with 10 bases identical to TRBD1. V shed 6 bases and J 7 bases; nucleotides not matched to a gene: 11. CDR3 length equals 16 residues. The V gene's germline CDR1 is MDHEN and CDR2 SYDVKM. In DNA, the CDR3 is TGTGCCAGCAGATTGTTGCCGGGACAGGGGAGTGAAAAACTGTTTTTT. It codes for CASRLLPGQGSEKLFF.

J is TRBJ2-5 and V is TRBV18; a weak D match, TRBD1 (5 bases). The J call could be wrong; TRBJ2-7 is a better fit for the DNA end. The CDR3 is made up of 14 amino acids. Looked up from germline, CDR1 is KGHSH and CDR2 is LQKENI. The CDR3 DNA reads TGTGCCAGCTCACCGGGGCGAGTAACCTACGAGCAGTACTTC. Encoded protein: CASSPGRVTYEQYF.

V gene TRBV13 combines with J gene TRBJ1-1; D remains unclear. Germline assignment: CDR1 PRHDT and CDR2 FYEKMQ (reference sequence). The V and J ends lost 5 bases and 12 bases respectively, with 16 bases between them. This CDR3 has 12 residues. As DNA, the CDR3 is TGTGCCAGCAGCCCCAACATTGGTGGTACTTTCTTT. This sequence encodes CASSPNIGGTFF.

The chain uses TRBV5-1 and TRBJ1-2, with D unresolved. The CDR3 spans 13 residues. Germline V gene lookup returns CDR1 SGHRS and CDR2 YFSETQ. Trimming cost V 1 base and J 3 bases, with 7 bases left between them. This CDR3 reads CASSLFTDYGYTF. CDR3 nucleotide sequence: TGCGCCAGCAGCTTGTTCACGGACTATGGCTACACCTTC.

This clone was counted only a few times. The genes are TRBV4-1 and TRBJ1-5; unclear D gene. The germline V gene has CDR1 MGHRA and CDR2 YSYEKL. V was cut by 0 bases and J by 0 bases, with 12 bases left in between. The CDR3 loop spans 17 amino acids. The CDR3 sequence is CASSQDPGITSNQPQHF. In DNA form, the CDR3 reads TGCGCCAGCAGCCAAGATCCAGGTATTACTAGCAATCAGCCCCAGCATTTT.

The rearrangement uses TRBV7-2 and TRBJ2-1; D is possibly TRBD2 (6 bases). V was pared by 7 bases and J by 6 bases, with 13 bases between. CDR3 length: 13 amino acids. Germline values: CDR1 SGHTA, CDR2 FQGNSA. The CDR3 protein is CASTLWRGNEQFF. DNA for the CDR3: TGTGCCAGCACCCTATGGCGGGGCAATGAGCAGTTCTTC.

J is TRBJ2-5 and V is TRBV2, with D hard to call. This CDR3 is 15 amino acids long. Germline assignment: CDR1 SNHLY and CDR2 FYNNEI. V was pared by 4 bases and J by 2 bases, with 14 bases between. Here the CDR3 DNA reads TGTGCCAGCAGTGGACAATCTGGTAGGCAAGAGACCCAGTACTTC. It yields the protein CASSGQSGRQETQYF. Supplemented by reference TRBV2 and TRBJ2-5, the full variable domain reads EPEVTQTPSHQVTQMGQEVILRCVPISNHLYFYWYRQILGQKVEFLVSFYNNEISEKSEIFDDQFSVERPDGSNFTLKIRSTKLEDSAMYFCASSGQSGRQETQYFGPGTRLLVL.

The chain couples TRBV28 to TRBJ1-3; TRBD1 might be the D (5 bases). V gave up 3 bases and J gave up 1 base, with 19 bases separating them. CDR1 and CDR2 from the germline V gene are MDHEN and SYDVKM. The CDR3 runs to 18 residues. CDR3 residues: CASSFLPLTVPSGNTIYF. CDR3 DNA sequence: TGTGCCAGCAGTTTTCTTCCTCTGACAGTCCCATCTGGAAACACCATATATTTT.

The chain recombines TRBV29-1 with TRBJ1-1; no clear D gene. The CDR3 length is 12 residues. Germline values: CDR1 SQVTM, CDR2 ANQGSEA. V lost 6 bases, J lost 6 bases, and 14 bases lay in between. DNA of the CDR3: TGCAGCGTAGCCTCTTCGAGGGCTGAAGCTTTCTTT. Its protein product is CSVASSRAEAFF.

The V gene is TRBV11-3, the J gene TRBJ2-1; a possible D gene is TRBD1 (6 bases). V gave up 5 bases and J gave up 4 bases, with 12 bases separating them. The CDR3 contains 14 residues. From germline, CDR1 is SGHNT and CDR2 YENEEA. The CDR3, as DNA: TGTGCCAGCAGCCTCCGACAGGCGTACAATGAGCAGTTCTTC. Encoded protein: CASSLRQAYNEQFF.

This chain links TRBV7-9 with TRBJ2-7; possibly TRBD2 for D (5 bases). The V gene's germline CDR1 is SEHNR and CDR2 FQNEAQ (reference sequence). Between the trimmed V and J ends, which lost 5 bases and 3 bases, there was a span of 11 bases. The CDR3 has 13 residues. CDR3 sequence: CASSPPGDYEQYF. The CDR3 nucleotides are TGTGCCAGCAGCCCGCCCGGGGACTACGAGCAGTACTTC.

V and J are TRBV9 and TRBJ1-3; 7 bases line up with TRBD1. The V and J ends lost 2 bases and 0 bases, in that order; junction bases with no gene match: 8. The germline CDR1 and CDR2 sequences are SGDLS and YYNGEE. CDR3 length: 17 amino acids. CDR3 in amino acids: CASSVSTPGGSGNTIYF. CDR3 DNA: TGTGCCAGCAGCGTCTCCACCCCAGGGGGCTCTGGAAACACCATATATTTT.

Note on this clone: Other DNA sequences in the sample encode the same CDR3. The J gene is TRBJ2-3, the V gene TRBV29-1; possibly TRBD1 for D (6 bases). V was cut by 3 bases and J by 3 bases, with 7 bases left in between. Germline lookup yields CDR1 SQVTM and CDR2 ANQGSEA. The CDR3 is 12 amino acids. The CDR3 sequence: CSVDRGTDTQYF. The CDR3 DNA is TGCAGCGTTGACAGGGGAACAGATACGCAGTATTTT.

This clone was observed a few times. The chain uses TRBV11-2 and TRBJ2-7; D is possibly TRBD1 (6 bases). The ends were cut back, 3 bases at V and 3 bases at J, with 15 bases in the middle. The germline V gene encodes CDR1 SGHAT and CDR2 FQNNGV. This CDR3 has 15 residues. DNA for the CDR3: TGTGCCAGCAGCTTCGAGGGGGACCCTCTCTACGAGCAGTACTTC. Amino acids: CASSFEGDPLYEQYF. Based on the CDR3 plus reference TRBV11-2 and TRBJ2-7, the full variable domain is EAGVAQSPRYKIIEKRQSVAFWCNPISGHATLYWYQQILGQGPKLLIQFQNNGVVDDSQLPKDRFSAERLKGVDSTLKIQPAKLEDSAVYLCASSFEGDPLYEQYFGPGTRLTVT.

The chain joins TRBV2 to TRBJ1-5; possible D gene TRBD1, 5 bases. The CDR3 runs to 14 residues. Germline V CDR1 and CDR2: SNHLY, FYNNEI. Trimming stripped 10 bases from V and 2 bases from J, with 15 bases between. The CDR3 here is CATTPREGNQPQHF. The CDR3 DNA sequence: TGTGCCACTACGCCCAGGGAAGGCAATCAGCCCCAGCATTTT. The variable domain in full, completed from reference TRBV2 and TRBJ1-5, reads EPEVTQTPSHQVTQMGQEVILRCVPISNHLYFYWYRQILGQKVEFLVSFYNNEISEKSEIFDDQFSVERPDGSNFTLKIRSTKLEDSAMYFCATTPREGNQPQHFGDGTRLSIL.

The rearrangement joins TRBV7-9 to TRBJ2-1; D is unclear. There are 12 residues in the CDR3. V shed 3 bases and J shed 5 bases, with 5 bases lying between them. Germline CDR1 and CDR2: SEHNR and FQNEAQ (reference sequence). CDR3 bases: TGTGCCAGCAGCTTTTCAAACAATGAGCAGTTCTTC. Translation gives CASSFSNNEQFF.

The genes are TRBV2 and TRBJ1-1; D perhaps matches TRBD1 (6 bases). The germline gives CDR1 SNHLY, CDR2 FYNNEI. The CDR3 contains 14 residues. Trimming took 8 bases from V and 5 from J, leaving 18 bases between them. CDR3 DNA: TGTGCCAGCGGGGGGGGGCAGGGTCGAACTGAAGCTTTCTTT. Protein: CASGGGQGRTEAFF. Looking up the rest from reference TRBV2 and TRBJ1-1 gives the full variable domain: EPEVTQTPSHQVTQMGQEVILRCVPISNHLYFYWYRQILGQKVEFLVSFYNNEISEKSEIFDDQFSVERPDGSNFTLKIRSTKLEDSAMYFCASGGGQGRTEAFFGQGTRLTVV.

In its sample, this clone was seen a few times. V and J are TRBV2 and TRBJ2-7; 7 positions agree with TRBD1. Per the germline V gene, CDR1 is SNHLY and CDR2 is FYNNEI. CDR3 size: 15 residues. Trimming cost V 5 bases and J 5 bases; bases outside gene matches: 12. The CDR3 bases are TGTGCCAGCAGTCTCGGTGACAGGGTACCCCACGAGCAGTACTTC. Its protein product is CASSLGDRVPHEQYF.

The chain carries TRBV11-2 and TRBJ2-3, with unresolved D. V was trimmed by 1 base and J by 4 bases, leaving 18 bases between them. Germline lookup yields CDR1 SGHAT and CDR2 FQNNGV. This CDR3 comprises 17 residues. For the CDR3, the DNA is TGTGCCAGCAGCTTAGGGTCAGACATCCTGGTCCCAGATACGCAGTATTTT. It encodes CASSLGSDILVPDTQYF.

The chain joins TRBV5-1 to TRBJ1-2; 7 bases map to TRBD1. The length of the CDR3 is 15 residues. Germline lookup yields CDR1 SGHRS and CDR2 YFSETQ. V lost 0 bases, J lost 3 bases, and 5 bases stayed unmatched. CDR3 amino acids: CASSLVATGDYGYTF. As DNA, the CDR3 is TGCGCCAGCAGCTTGGTTGCCACAGGGGACTATGGCTACACCTTC.

A note on this clone: At one end the junction does not follow the germline gene, possibly because of a read error. This chain connects TRBV5-6 to TRBJ2-5; perhaps TRBD2 as D (6 bases). The length of the CDR3 is 13 residues. Germline assignment: CDR1 SGHDT and CDR2 YYEEEE. In DNA form, the CDR3 reads TGTGCCAGCAGCCCTCTTGAGAGCCCTGAGCGGGACTTC. Translated, it gives CASSPLESPERDF.

J is TRBJ2-4 and V is TRBV21-1; the DNA was not compared with TRBD1, the D call given in the table. TRBV21-1 is a documented pseudogene. This CDR3 comprises 15 residues. CDR3: CASSKVQNLKNIQYF. In DNA, the CDR3 is TGTGCCAGCAGCAAAGTTCAGAACCTCAAAAACATTCAGTACTTC.

This sequence joins TRBV5-1 and TRBJ2-3, with 9 bases that match TRBD2. V was clipped by 3 bases and J by 7 bases; unmatched bases: 12. The CDR3 consists of 16 residues. Per germline, CDR1 SGHRS and CDR2 YFSETQ. DNA of the CDR3: TGCGCCAGCAGCTCGCTTTCGCGGGGGGGCGGTTATACGCAGTATTTT. Protein: CASSSLSRGGGYTQYF.

The V call is TRBV5-1, the J call TRBJ1-2; D is ambiguous. V lost 4 bases and J lost 0, with 10 bases in between. Germline V lookup: CDR1 SGHRS, CDR2 YFSETQ. The CDR3 spans 14 residues. CDR3 in amino acids: CASSLETPNYGYTF. In nucleotides, the CDR3 is TGCGCCAGCAGCCTAGAGACCCCTAACTATGGCTACACCTTC. Drawing the rest from reference TRBV5-1 and TRBJ1-2, the complete variable domain is KAGVTQTPRYLIKTRGQQVTLSCSPISGHRSVSWYQQTPGQGLQFLFEYFSETQRNKGNFPGRFSGRQFSNSRSEMNVSTLELGDSALYLCASSLETPNYGYTFGSGTRLTVV.

The rearrangement links TRBV10-3 to TRBJ2-5; 9 bases are shared with TRBD1. In germline, CDR1 is ENHRY, CDR2 SYGVKD. The V segment lost 6 bases and the J segment 4 bases; nucleotides outside the gene matches: 3. This CDR3 spans 13 amino acids. The CDR3 region has the DNA TGTGCCATCAGAACGGGACAGGGAGAGACCCAGTACTTC. This codes for CAIRTGQGETQYF.

This rearrangement joins TRBV19 to TRBJ2-7; a possible D gene is TRBD1 (6 bases). Trimming took 3 bases from V and 4 from J, leaving 16 bases between them. This CDR3 has 15 amino acids. CDR1 LNHDA and CDR2 SQIVND come from the germline V gene (reference sequence). Written as DNA, the CDR3 is TGTGCCAGTAGTATTCAGGGGCGATGGGAATACGAGCAGTACTTC. Translating gives CASSIQGRWEYEQYF.

The V and J genes are TRBV7-3 and TRBJ2-1; 10 bases match TRBD1. The germline gives CDR1 SGHTA, CDR2 FQGTGA. CDR3 length equals 17 residues. V was clipped by 5 bases and J by 9 bases; unmatched bases: 16. CDR3 protein: CASSRTGGTGVGGEQFF. CDR3 DNA sequence: TGTGCCAGCAGCCGCACCGGGGGGACAGGGGTTGGAGGTGAGCAGTTCTTC.